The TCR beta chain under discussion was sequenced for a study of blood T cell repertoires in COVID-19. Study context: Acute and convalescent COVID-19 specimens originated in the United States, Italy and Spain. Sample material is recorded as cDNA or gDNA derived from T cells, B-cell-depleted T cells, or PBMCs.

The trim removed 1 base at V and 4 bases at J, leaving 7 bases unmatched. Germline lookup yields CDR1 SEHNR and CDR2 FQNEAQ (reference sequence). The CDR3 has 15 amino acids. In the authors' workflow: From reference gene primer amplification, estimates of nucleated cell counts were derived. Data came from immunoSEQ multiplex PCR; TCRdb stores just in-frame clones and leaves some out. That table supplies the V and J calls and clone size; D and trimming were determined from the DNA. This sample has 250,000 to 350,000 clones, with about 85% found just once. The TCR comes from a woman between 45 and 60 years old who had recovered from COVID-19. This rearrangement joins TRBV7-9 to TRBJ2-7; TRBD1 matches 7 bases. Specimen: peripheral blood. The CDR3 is CASSLEGAAAYEQYF. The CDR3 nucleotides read TGTGCCAGCAGCTTAGAGGGGGCGGCCGCTTACGAGCAGTACTTC. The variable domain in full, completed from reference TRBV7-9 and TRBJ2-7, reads DTGVSQNPRHKITKRGQNVTFRCDPISEHNRLYWYRQTLGQGPEFLTYFQNEAQLEKSRLLSDRFSAERPKGSFSTLEIQRTEQGDSAMYLCASSLEGAAAYEQYFGPGTRLTVT.